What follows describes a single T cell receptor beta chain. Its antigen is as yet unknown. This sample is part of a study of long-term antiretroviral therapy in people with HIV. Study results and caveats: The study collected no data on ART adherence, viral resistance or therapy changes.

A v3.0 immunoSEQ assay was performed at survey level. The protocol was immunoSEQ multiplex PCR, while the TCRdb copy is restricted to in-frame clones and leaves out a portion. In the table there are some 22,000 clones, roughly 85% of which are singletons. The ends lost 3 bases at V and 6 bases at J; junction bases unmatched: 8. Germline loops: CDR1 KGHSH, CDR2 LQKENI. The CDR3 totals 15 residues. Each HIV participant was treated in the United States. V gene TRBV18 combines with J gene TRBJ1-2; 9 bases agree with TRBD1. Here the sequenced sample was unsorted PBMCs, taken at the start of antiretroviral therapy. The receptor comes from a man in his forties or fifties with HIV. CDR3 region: CASSPEDRGVDGYTF. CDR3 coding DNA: TGTGCCAGCTCACCGGAGGACAGGGGAGTTGATGGCTACACCTTC.